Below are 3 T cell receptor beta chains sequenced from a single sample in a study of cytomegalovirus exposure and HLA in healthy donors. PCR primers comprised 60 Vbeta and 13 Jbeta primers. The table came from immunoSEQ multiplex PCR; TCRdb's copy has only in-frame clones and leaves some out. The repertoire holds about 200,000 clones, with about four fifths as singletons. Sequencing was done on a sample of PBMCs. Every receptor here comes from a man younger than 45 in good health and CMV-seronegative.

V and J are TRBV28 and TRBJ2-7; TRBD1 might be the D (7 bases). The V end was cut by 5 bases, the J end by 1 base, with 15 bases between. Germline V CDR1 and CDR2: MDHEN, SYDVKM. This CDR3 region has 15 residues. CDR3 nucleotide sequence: TGTGCCAGCAGTCCCCAGACAGGGAGGTCCTACGAGCAGTACTTC. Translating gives CASSPQTGRSYEQYF.

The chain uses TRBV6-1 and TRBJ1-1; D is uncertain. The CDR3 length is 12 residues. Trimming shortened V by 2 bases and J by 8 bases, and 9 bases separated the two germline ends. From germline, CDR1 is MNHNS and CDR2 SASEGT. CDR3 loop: CASSEMGAEAFF. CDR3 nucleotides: TGTGCCAGCAGTGAAATGGGAGCCGAAGCTTTCTTT.

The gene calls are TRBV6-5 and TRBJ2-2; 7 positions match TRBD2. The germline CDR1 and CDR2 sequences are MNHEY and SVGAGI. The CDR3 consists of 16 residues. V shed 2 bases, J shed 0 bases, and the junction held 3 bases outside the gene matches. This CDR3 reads CASSYGAGTNTGELFF. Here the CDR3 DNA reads TGTGCCAGCAGTTACGGAGCGGGGACGAACACCGGGGAGCTGTTTTTT.